The 30 T cell receptor beta chains listed next were all sequenced from one sample in a study of regulatory T cells in long-lasting Graves disease. Arm-PCR of CDR3 regions and iRepertoire HTBI primers were the basis on which TCR beta libraries were built. TCRdb fed the multiplex PCR reads into MiXCR, producing one record per CDR3 protein. The table records 300,000 to 400,000 distinct CDR3 sequences, over 15% of them present only once. Time point defined: newly diagnosed GD, antithyroid drugs for less than 3 months. TCR sequences were obtained from RNA taken from PBMCs. These sequences were also reported in another study, on T cells in Graves' hyperthyroidism and ophthalmopathy.

The sample here was peripheral blood mononuclear cells (PBMCs), taken at new diagnosis, from a patient treated with antithyroid drugs. These receptors all come from a man aged 35 to 55 with Graves disease.

Many counts were recorded for this clonotype. The rearrangement joins TRBV28 to TRBJ1-1, with 8 bases lining up with TRBD1. Losses at the gene ends were 10 bases for V and 2 bases for J; bases not matched to a gene: 9. CDR1 and CDR2 from the germline V gene are MDHEN and SYDVKM. The CDR3 totals 14 residues. The CDR3 loop is CATIRDRTNTEAFF. CDR3 DNA: TGTGCCACCATCCGGGACAGGACTAACACTGAAGCTTTCTTT. Looking up the rest from reference TRBV28 and TRBJ1-1 gives the full variable domain: DVKVTQSSRYLVKRTGEKVFLECVQDMDHENMFWYRQDPGLGLRLIYFSYDVKMKEKGDIPEGYSVSREKKERFSLILESASTNQTSMYLCATIRDRTNTEAFFGQGTRLTVV.

This clonotype occurred many times. The chain couples TRBV6-1 to TRBJ1-6, with D unresolved. The V end lost 3 bases, the J end lost 7 bases, and 7 bases lay between the germline ends. Looked up from germline, CDR1 is MNHNS and CDR2 is SASEGT. The CDR3 contains 13 residues. CDR3 region: CASSDTGNSPLHF. CDR3 sequence (DNA): TGTGCCAGCAGTGATACGGGCAATTCACCCCTCCACTTT.

This clonotype came up many times. For the CDR3, the DNA is TGCGCCAGCAGCCAAGATGAATTACAGGCGGTGGGGTACAATGAGCAGTTCTTC. Its translation: CASSQDELQAVGYNEQFF. This chain joins TRBV4-1 and TRBJ2-1; the D gene is possibly TRBD1 (5 bases). CDR3 size: 18 residues. V lost 0 bases and J lost 4, with 19 bases in between. Germline loops: CDR1 MGHRA, CDR2 YSYEKL.

J is TRBJ2-1 and V is TRBV6-9, with 9 bases aligning to TRBD1. Germline CDR1 is MNHGY and CDR2 is SVAAGI. V lost 3 bases and J lost 3; bases outside the gene matches: 3. The CDR3 loop spans 15 amino acids. Here the CDR3 DNA reads TGTGCCAGCAGTTACGACAGGGGGGACTACAATGAGCAGTTCTTC. This codes for CASSYDRGDYNEQFF.

The CDR3 DNA reads TGCGCCAGCAGCTTGGAGACGGGGAATACGCAGTATTTT. Its translation: CASSLETGNTQYF. The rearrangement uses TRBV5-1 and TRBJ2-3, with D maybe TRBD2 (5 bases). Germline CDR1 reads SGHRS; CDR2 reads YFSETQ. This CDR3 has 13 residues. V lost 0 bases to trimming and J lost 7 bases, with 9 bases between them.

Details on this clonotype: A much more abundant neighbour one base away suggests this may be a read error. This chain joins TRBV28 and TRBJ2-7, with 7 bases matching TRBD1. The CDR3 loop spans 12 amino acids. Germline lookup yields CDR1 MDHEN and CDR2 SYDVKM. The CDR3 DNA is TGTACCAGCAGTTTACAGGGGATCGAGCAGTACTTC. Its translation: CTSSLQGIEQYF.

As regards this clonotype: Being one base from a much bigger clone, this may be a read error. The final CDR3 position lacks the conserved phenylalanine or tryptophan, pointing to a likely read error. The chain has TRBV20-1 and TRBJ2-7, with 9 nucleotides matching TRBD2. The CDR3 sequence is 13 residues long. Germline V gives CDR1 DFQATT, CDR2 SNEGSKA (reference sequence). Germline trimming cut 4 bases from V and 3 bases from J; bases unmatched to any gene: 4. The CDR3, as DNA: TGCAGTGCTACTCTAGCGGGGTTCTACGAGCAGTACCTC. Translating gives CSATLAGFYEQYL.

This clonotype was seen repeatedly, ten times or more. The rearrangement joins TRBV11-3 to TRBJ1-1, with a weak D call TRBD1 (5 bases). The CDR3 extends over 16 amino acids. Germline CDR1 and CDR2: SGHNT and YENEEA. Trimming took 6 bases from V and 3 from J, leaving 20 bases between them. CDR3 in amino acids: CASSLPGRGADTEAFF. The CDR3, as DNA: TGTGCCAGCAGTTTACCGGGAAGGGGAGCGGACACTGAAGCTTTCTTT.

This clonotype was counted a few times. The chain is built from TRBV20-1 and TRBJ1-1; 8 positions match TRBD1. The CDR3 loop spans 17 amino acids. Losses at the gene ends were 0 bases for V and 0 bases for J; bases not matched to a gene: 9. From germline, CDR1 is DFQATT and CDR2 SNEGSKA (reference sequence). CDR3 nucleotide sequence: TGCAGTGCTAGAGATCTATGGACAGGGAACATGAACACTGAAGCTTTCTTT. It translates to CSARDLWTGNMNTEAFF.

This clonotype was counted many times. The V gene is TRBV6-5, the J gene TRBJ1-5; TRBD1 is a possible D gene (5 bases). V lost 0 bases, J lost 3 bases, and 6 bases lay in between. The CDR3 is 14 amino acids. Germline V gene data show CDR1 as MNHEY and CDR2 as SVGAGI. CDR3 DNA: TGTGCCAGCAGTTACTCAGGGGCCAATCAGCCCCAGCATTTT. Protein sequence: CASSYSGANQPQHF.

The table lists this clonotype with many counts. This chain links TRBV4-3 with TRBJ2-2; D is perhaps TRBD2 (5 bases). V was cut by 5 bases and J by 1 base, with 11 bases left in between. CDR1 is LGHNA and CDR2 is YSLEER in the germline V gene. The CDR3 spans 15 residues. For the CDR3, the DNA is TGCGCCAGCAGCTGGACTGGGCAGAACACCGGGGAGCTGTTTTTT. Translated: CASSWTGQNTGELFF.

At least ten counts were recorded for this clonotype. The rearrangement joins TRBV5-6 to TRBJ2-7; TRBD1 agrees at 9 bases. Germline V gives CDR1 SGHDT, CDR2 YYEEEE. There are 13 residues in the CDR3. The trim removed 6 bases at V and 5 bases at J, leaving 6 bases unmatched. The CDR3 nucleotides read TGTGCCAGCACCGGGACAGGGTTACACGAGCAGTACTTC. As protein: CASTGTGLHEQYF.

This clonotype occurred many times. The chain couples TRBV11-2 to TRBJ2-3; D call uncertain. Germline lookup yields CDR1 SGHAT and CDR2 FQNNGV. Trimming pared 3 bases from V and 0 bases from J, leaving 16 bases between. The CDR3 runs to 17 residues. The CDR3 reads CASSFPSGGVSTDTQYF. The DNA for the CDR3 is TGTGCCAGCAGCTTCCCCTCTGGTGGGGTAAGCACAGATACGCAGTATTTT. Full variable domain (rest looked up from reference TRBV11-2 and TRBJ2-3): EAGVAQSPRYKIIEKRQSVAFWCNPISGHATLYWYQQILGQGPKLLIQFQNNGVVDDSQLPKDRFSAERLKGVDSTLKIQPAKLEDSAVYLCASSFPSGGVSTDTQYFGPGTRLTVL.

The chain joins TRBV28 to TRBJ2-5, with D possibly matching TRBD1 (7 bases). CDR3 length: 15 residues. Trimming took off 5 bases at V and 5 bases at J, with 18 bases between the two ends. Germline V gene lookup returns CDR1 MDHEN and CDR2 SYDVKM. In DNA form, the CDR3 reads TGTGCCAGCAGTGCCGGAGGGACAGAGGTTGAGACCCAGTACTTC. Its protein product is CASSAGGTEVETQYF.

For this clonotype: A much larger clone differs by one base, so this may be a read error. This chain joins TRBV20-1 and TRBJ1-6; D is undetermined. V lost 1 base, J lost 9 bases, and 16 bases lay in between. The CDR3 totals 15 residues. Germline V gene lookup returns CDR1 DFQATT and CDR2 SNEGSKA (reference sequence). The CDR3 DNA follows: TGCAGTGCTAGAGCCCCGGGAGGAGCGGGTTCACCCCTCCACTTT. Translation: CSARAPGGAGSPLHF.

This sequence joins TRBV5-1 and TRBJ2-5; D may be TRBD2 (5 bases). The CDR3 extends over 13 amino acids. Trimming took off 1 base at V and 7 bases at J, with 11 bases between the two ends. CDR1 and CDR2 (germline): SGHRS, YFSETQ. CDR3 sequence reads: CASSLNPRGTQYF. CDR3 coding DNA: TGCGCCAGCAGCTTGAATCCACGGGGGACCCAGTACTTC.

This clonotype was detected only a few times. Here the CDR3 reads CASSLYTGATTDTQYF. The CDR3 coding sequence is TGTGCCAGCAGCTTATATACGGGGGCGACCACAGATACGCAGTATTTT. This rearrangement joins TRBV7-3 to TRBJ2-3, with D perhaps being TRBD1 or TRBD2 (6 bases each). Germline V lookup: CDR1 SGHTA, CDR2 FQGTGA. CDR3 length: 16 residues. Deletions cut 2 bases from V and 2 bases from J, with 14 bases between.

This chain joins TRBV2 and TRBJ1-5, with TRBD1 matching over 7 bases. Germline values: CDR1 SNHLY, CDR2 FYNNEI. V lost 0 bases, J lost 5 bases, and 13 bases stayed unmatched. The CDR3 totals 18 residues. The CDR3 spells CASSEAAPGQWIDQPQHF. CDR3 DNA: TGTGCCAGCAGTGAAGCGGCGCCGGGACAGTGGATTGATCAGCCCCAGCATTTT.

This clonotype was found many times. The V gene is TRBV18, the J gene TRBJ1-2; tentative D call: TRBD1 (5 bases). CDR1 and CDR2 (germline): KGHSH, LQKENI. V lost 3 bases, J lost 3 bases, and 11 bases lay in between. The CDR3 loop spans 14 amino acids. For the CDR3, the DNA is TGTGCCAGCTCACCTACCGGACAAGACTATGGCTACACCTTC. This codes for CASSPTGQDYGYTF.

About this clonotype itself: Given a much more abundant clone one base away, this may be a read error. J is TRBJ2-1 and V is TRBV28; D is possibly TRBD1 or TRBD2 (7 bases each). The V gene lost 5 bases and the J gene lost 5 bases, with 19 bases spanning the gap. The germline V gene encodes CDR1 MDHEN and CDR2 SYDVKM. This CDR3 region has 16 residues. The CDR3 spells CASSDLRTGLDNEQFF. Here the CDR3 DNA reads TGTGCCAGCAGTGATTTGCGGACAGGACTAGACAATGAGCAGTTCTTC.

This clonotype showed up just a few times. The DNA for the CDR3 is TGTGCCAGCAGCACTAGGCGATCTAGCACAGATACGCAGTATTTT. It translates to CASSTRRSSTDTQYF. The rearrangement uses TRBV7-6 and TRBJ2-3, with a possible D match to TRBD2 (5 bases). Trimming cost V 5 bases and J 0 bases, with 12 bases left between them. Germline V gene sequence: CDR1 SGHVS, CDR2 FNYEAQ. The CDR3 covers 15 residues.

In this sample, this clonotype turned up many times. The chain has TRBV28 and TRBJ2-1; D is unresolved. V dropped 2 bases and J dropped 3 bases, with 2 bases sitting between them. The CDR3 contains 12 residues. Germline lookup yields CDR1 MDHEN and CDR2 SYDVKM. The CDR3, as DNA: TGTGCCAGCAGTTTACTCTACAATGAGCAGTTCTTC. Protein: CASSLLYNEQFF.

The V and J genes are TRBV7-3 and TRBJ1-2; the match to TRBD1 covers 9 bases. The germline CDR1 and CDR2 sequences are SGHTA and FQGTGA. CDR3 length equals 15 residues. V dropped 5 bases and J dropped 0; count of bases not matched to a gene: 4. DNA of the CDR3: TGTGCCAGCAGCCTGGACAGGGGAGCTAACTATGGCTACACCTTC. This gives the protein CASSLDRGANYGYTF.

J is TRBJ1-2 and V is TRBV20-1; the D gene is possibly TRBD1 (5 bases). V gave up 1 base and J gave up 8 bases, with 14 bases separating them. Germline CDR1 is DFQATT and CDR2 is SNEGSKA (reference sequence). This CDR3 spans 13 amino acids. The CDR3 nucleotides are TGCAGTGCTAGAGCGGAGGGGTCCTGGGGCTACACCTTC. Protein sequence: CSARAEGSWGYTF.

This clonotype was seen many times. The rearrangement joins TRBV28 to TRBJ2-3; 10 nucleotides align to TRBD2. V lost 5 bases to trimming and J lost 1 base; unmatched junction nucleotides: 9. From germline, CDR1 is MDHEN and CDR2 SYDVKM. The CDR3 runs to 17 residues. In DNA, the CDR3 is TGTGCCAGCAGTCTACCCCCCGGGACTAGCGGCACAGATACGCAGTATTTT. Translation: CASSLPPGTSGTDTQYF.

The V call is TRBV5-1, the J call TRBJ2-5, with 8 bases lining up with TRBD2. The germline CDR1 and CDR2 sequences are SGHRS and YFSETQ. The J segment lost 5 bases and the V segment lost 4 bases, leaving 16 bases of the junction unmatched. This CDR3 contains 17 residues. CDR3 sequence reads: CASSDRAGSGAAETQYF. The CDR3, as DNA: TGCGCCAGCAGCGACCGGGCGGGTAGCGGGGCAGCCGAGACCCAGTACTTC.

The rearrangement links TRBV11-2 to TRBJ2-7; TRBD2 matches 7 bases. Germline-derived CDR1 and CDR2 are SGHAT and FQNNGV. V dropped 1 base and J dropped 2; count of bases not matched to a gene: 2. CDR3 size: 14 residues. CDR3: CASSLGGGTYEQYF. DNA of the CDR3: TGTGCCAGCAGCTTAGGCGGGGGAACCTACGAGCAGTACTTC.

V is TRBV5-1 and J is TRBJ2-3; 10 bases match TRBD2. V shed 2 bases, J shed 4 bases, and the junction held 4 bases outside the gene matches. The CDR3 extends over 15 amino acids. Germline V gene data show CDR1 as SGHRS and CDR2 as YFSETQ. The CDR3 loop reads CASSLISGGADTQYF. CDR3 coding DNA: TGCGCCAGCAGCTTAATCAGCGGGGGGGCAGATACGCAGTATTTT.

This clonotype was seen ten or more times. V usage is TRBV28 and J usage is TRBJ2-1, with D possibly called TRBD1 or TRBD2 (6 bases each). The CDR3 is 13 residues long. Trimming stripped 5 bases from V and 6 bases from J, with 11 bases between. The germline gives CDR1 MDHEN, CDR2 SYDVKM. Written as DNA, the CDR3 is TGTGCCAGCAGTAAGGGGGGTCCCAATGAGCAGTTCTTC. Protein product: CASSKGGPNEQFF.

Turning to this clonotype: A far bigger clonotype differs at one base, so this is likely a read error. This rearrangement joins TRBV12-3 or TRBV12-4 to TRBJ1-1, with D possibly TRBD1 on 5 matching bases. Trimming took off 5 bases at V and 3 bases at J, with 13 bases between the two ends. The CDR3 length is 14 residues. The CDR3 sequence: CASSEMGGDTEAFF. The CDR3 region has the DNA TGTGCCAGCAGTGAAATGGGGGGGGACACTGAAGCTTTCTTT.